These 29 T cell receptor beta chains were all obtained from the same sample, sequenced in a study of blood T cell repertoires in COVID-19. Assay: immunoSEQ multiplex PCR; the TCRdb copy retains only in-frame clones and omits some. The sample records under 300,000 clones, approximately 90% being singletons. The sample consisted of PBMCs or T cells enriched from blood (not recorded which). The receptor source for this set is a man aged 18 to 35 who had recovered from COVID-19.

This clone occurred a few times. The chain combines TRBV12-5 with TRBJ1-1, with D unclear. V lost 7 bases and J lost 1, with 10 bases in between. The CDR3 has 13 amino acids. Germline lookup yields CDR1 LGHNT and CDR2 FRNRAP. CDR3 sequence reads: CASAYERNTEAFF. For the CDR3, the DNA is TGTGCTAGTGCCTACGAAAGGAACACTGAAGCTTTCTTT.

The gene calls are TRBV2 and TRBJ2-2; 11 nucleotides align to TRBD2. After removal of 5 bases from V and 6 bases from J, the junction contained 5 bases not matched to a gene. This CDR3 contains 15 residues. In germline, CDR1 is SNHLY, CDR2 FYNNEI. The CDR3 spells CASSPLAGGSGELFF. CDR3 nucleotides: TGTGCCAGCAGTCCTCTAGCGGGAGGTTCCGGGGAGCTGTTTTTT.

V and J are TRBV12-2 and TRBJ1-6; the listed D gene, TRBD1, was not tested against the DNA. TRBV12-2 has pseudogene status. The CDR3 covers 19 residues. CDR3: CASRSESNRESSYNSPLHF. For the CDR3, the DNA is TGTGCAAGTCGCTCCGAATCAAACAGGGAAAGCTCCTATAATTCACCCCTCCACTTT.

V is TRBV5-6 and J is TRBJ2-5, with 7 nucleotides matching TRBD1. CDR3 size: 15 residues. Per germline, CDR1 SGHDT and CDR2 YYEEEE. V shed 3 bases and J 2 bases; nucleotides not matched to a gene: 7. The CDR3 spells CASSSTGTAQETQYF. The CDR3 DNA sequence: TGTGCCAGCAGCTCAACCGGGACAGCGCAAGAGACCCAGTACTTC.

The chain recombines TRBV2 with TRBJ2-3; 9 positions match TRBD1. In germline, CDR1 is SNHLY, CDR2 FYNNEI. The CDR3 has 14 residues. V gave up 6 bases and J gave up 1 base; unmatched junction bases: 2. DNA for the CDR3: TGTGCCAGCAGCCGACAGGGGGGCACAGATACGCAGTATTTT. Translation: CASSRQGGTDTQYF.

The CDR3 reads CASSLADRGNEQYF. The CDR3 coding sequence is TGCGCCAGCAGCTTGGCGGACAGGGGGAACGAGCAGTACTTC. The rearrangement uses TRBV5-1 and TRBJ2-7, with 10 bases identical to TRBD1. Germline trimming cut 0 bases from V and 5 bases from J; bases unmatched to any gene: 2. This CDR3 is 14 amino acids long. From germline, CDR1 is SGHRS and CDR2 YFSETQ.

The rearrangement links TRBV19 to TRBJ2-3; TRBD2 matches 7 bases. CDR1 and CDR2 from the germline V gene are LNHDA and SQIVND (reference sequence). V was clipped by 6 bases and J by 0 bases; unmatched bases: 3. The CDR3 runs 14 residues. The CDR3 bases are TGTGCCAGTAGACGGGGGGATAGCACAGATACGCAGTATTTT. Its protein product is CASRRGDSTDTQYF.

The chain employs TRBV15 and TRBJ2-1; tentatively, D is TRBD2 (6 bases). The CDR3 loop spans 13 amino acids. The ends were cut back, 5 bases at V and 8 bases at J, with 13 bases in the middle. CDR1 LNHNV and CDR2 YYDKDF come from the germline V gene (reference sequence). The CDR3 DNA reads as TGTGCCACCAGCGGGAACGGGGGTGATGAGCAGTTCTTC. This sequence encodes CATSGNGGDEQFF.

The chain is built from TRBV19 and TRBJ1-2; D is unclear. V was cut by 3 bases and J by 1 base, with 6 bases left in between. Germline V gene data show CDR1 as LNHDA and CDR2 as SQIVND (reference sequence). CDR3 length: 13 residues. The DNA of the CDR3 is TGTGCCAGTAGTATTTCCGTTAACTATGGCTACACCTTC. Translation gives CASSISVNYGYTF.

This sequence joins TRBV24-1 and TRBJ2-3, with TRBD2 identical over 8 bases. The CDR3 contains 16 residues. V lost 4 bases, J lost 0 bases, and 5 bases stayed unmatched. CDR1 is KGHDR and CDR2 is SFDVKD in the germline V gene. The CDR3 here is CATSDPSGGSTDTQYF. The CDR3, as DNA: TGTGCCACCAGTGACCCCAGCGGGGGCAGCACAGATACGCAGTATTTT.

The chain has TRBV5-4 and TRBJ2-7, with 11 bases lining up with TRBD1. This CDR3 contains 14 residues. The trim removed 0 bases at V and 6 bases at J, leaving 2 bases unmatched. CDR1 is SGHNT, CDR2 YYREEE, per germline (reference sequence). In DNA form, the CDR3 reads TGTGCCAGCAGCTTGGCCGGGACAGGGGGCGAGCAGTACTTC. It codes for CASSLAGTGGEQYF.

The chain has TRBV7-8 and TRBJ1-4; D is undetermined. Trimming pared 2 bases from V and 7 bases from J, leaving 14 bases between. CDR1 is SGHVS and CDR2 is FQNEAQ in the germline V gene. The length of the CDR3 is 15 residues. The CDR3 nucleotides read TGTGCCAGCAGCTTATTGTTGTTAGGGAGTGAAAAACTGTTTTTT. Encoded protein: CASSLLLLGSEKLFF. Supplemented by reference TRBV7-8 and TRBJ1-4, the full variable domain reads GAGVSQSPRYKVAKRGQDVALRCDPISGHVSLFWYQQALGQGPEFLTYFQNEAQLDKSGLPSDRFFAERPEGSVSTLKIQRTQQEDSAVYLCASSLLLLGSEKLFFGSGTQLSVL.

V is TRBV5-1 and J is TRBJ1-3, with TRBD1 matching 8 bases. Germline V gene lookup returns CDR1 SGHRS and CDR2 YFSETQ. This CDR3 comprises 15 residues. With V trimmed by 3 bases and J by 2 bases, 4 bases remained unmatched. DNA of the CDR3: TGCGCCAGCAGCTGGCGACAGGGGCCTGGAAACACCATATATTTT. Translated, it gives CASSWRQGPGNTIYF.

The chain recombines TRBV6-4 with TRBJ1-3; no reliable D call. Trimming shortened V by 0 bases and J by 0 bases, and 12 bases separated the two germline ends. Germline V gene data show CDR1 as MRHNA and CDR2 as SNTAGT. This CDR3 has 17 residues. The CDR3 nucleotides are TGTGCCAGCAGTGACTCCCAACTTCCCCTCTCTGGAAACACCATATATTTT. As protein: CASSDSQLPLSGNTIYF.

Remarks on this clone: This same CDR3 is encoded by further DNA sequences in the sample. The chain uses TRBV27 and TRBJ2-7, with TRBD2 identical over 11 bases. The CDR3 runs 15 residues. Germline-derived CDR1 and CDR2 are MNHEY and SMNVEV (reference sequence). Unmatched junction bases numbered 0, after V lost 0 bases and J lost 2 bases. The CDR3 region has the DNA TGTGCCAGCAGTTTATCGGGACTAGCGGCCTACGAGCAGTACTTC. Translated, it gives CASSLSGLAAYEQYF.

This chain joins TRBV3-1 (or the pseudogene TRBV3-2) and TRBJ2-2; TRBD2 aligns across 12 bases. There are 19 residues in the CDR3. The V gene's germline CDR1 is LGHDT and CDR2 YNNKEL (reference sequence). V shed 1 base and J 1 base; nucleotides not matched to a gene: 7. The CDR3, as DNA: TGTGCCAGCAGCCAAGCCGTGCCGGGACTAGCGGGGAACACCGGGGAGCTGTTTTTT. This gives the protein CASSQAVPGLAGNTGELFF.

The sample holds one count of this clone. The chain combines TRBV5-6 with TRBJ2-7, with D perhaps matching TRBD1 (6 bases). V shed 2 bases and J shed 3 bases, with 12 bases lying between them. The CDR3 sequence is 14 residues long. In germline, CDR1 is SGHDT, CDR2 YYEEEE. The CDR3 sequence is CASSLWDTNYEQYF. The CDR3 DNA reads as TGTGCCAGCAGCTTATGGGACACTAACTACGAGCAGTACTTC.

The CDR3 region has the DNA TGTGCCAGCAGCGAGGGCTCGTTCACCTACAATGAGCAGTTCTTC. Amino acids: CASSEGSFTYNEQFF. V usage is TRBV3-1 (or the pseudogene TRBV3-2) and J usage is TRBJ2-1; a possible D gene is TRBD2 (5 bases). The CDR3 has 15 amino acids. Germline CDR1 and CDR2: LGHDT and YNNKEL (reference sequence). V lost 5 bases, J lost 2 bases, and 13 bases lay in between.

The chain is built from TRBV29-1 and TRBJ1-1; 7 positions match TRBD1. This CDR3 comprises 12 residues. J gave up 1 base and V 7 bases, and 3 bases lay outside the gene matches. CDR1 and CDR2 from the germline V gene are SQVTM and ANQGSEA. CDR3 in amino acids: CSGGQRNTEAFF. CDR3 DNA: TGCAGCGGGGGACAGAGGAACACTGAAGCTTTCTTT.

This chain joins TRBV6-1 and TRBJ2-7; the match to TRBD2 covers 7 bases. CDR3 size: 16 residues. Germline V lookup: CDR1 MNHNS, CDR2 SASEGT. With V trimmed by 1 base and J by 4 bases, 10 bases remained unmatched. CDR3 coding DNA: TGTGCCAGCAGTGAAGAGGGGCGGGAGCCCCTTTACGAGCAGTACTTC. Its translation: CASSEEGREPLYEQYF.

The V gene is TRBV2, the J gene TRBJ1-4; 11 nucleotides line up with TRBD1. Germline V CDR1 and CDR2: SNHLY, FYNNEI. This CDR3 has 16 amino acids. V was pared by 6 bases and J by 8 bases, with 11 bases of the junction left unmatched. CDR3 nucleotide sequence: TGTGCCAGCAGGAGGACAGGGGGCGGGTTAGGCGAAAAACTGTTTTTT. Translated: CASRRTGGGLGEKLFF.

The CDR3 loop is CASSIEGAEQFF. CDR3 in DNA: TGTGCCAGCAGCATAGAGGGGGCCGAGCAGTTCTTC. V usage is TRBV7-8 and J usage is TRBJ2-1; 7 bases fit TRBD1. The CDR3 is 12 residues long. The germline V gene has CDR1 SGHVS and CDR2 FQNEAQ. With 5 bases clipped from V and 10 bases from J, the junction kept 5 bases outside the gene matches.

The CDR3 nucleotides are TGTGCCAGCAGCGACAACAGGGACGCAAAACTGTTTTTT. It translates to CASSDNRDAKLFF. V gene TRBV7-9 combines with J gene TRBJ1-4; perhaps TRBD1 as D (6 bases). The germline V gene encodes CDR1 SEHNR and CDR2 FQNEAQ (reference sequence). This CDR3 region has 13 residues. Trimming took 5 bases from V and 10 from J, leaving 14 bases between them.

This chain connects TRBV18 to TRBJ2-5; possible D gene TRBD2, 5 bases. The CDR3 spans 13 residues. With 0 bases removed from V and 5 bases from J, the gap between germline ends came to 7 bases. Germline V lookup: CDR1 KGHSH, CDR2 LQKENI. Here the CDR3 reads CASSPPGVETQYF. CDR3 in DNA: TGTGCCAGCTCACCACCGGGAGTGGAGACCCAGTACTTC.

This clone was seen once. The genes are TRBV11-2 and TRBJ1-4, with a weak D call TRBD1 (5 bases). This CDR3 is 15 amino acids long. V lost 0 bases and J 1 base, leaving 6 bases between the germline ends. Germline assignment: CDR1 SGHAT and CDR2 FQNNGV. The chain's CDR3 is CASSLETGTNEKLFF. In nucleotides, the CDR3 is TGTGCCAGCAGCTTAGAAACAGGAACTAATGAAAAACTGTTTTTT.

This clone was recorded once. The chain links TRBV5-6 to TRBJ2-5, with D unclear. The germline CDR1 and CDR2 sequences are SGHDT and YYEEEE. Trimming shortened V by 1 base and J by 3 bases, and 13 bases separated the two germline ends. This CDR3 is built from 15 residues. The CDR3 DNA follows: TGTGCCAGCAGCTTGTTAAGTAGCCCAAAAGAGACCCAGTACTTC. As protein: CASSLLSSPKETQYF.

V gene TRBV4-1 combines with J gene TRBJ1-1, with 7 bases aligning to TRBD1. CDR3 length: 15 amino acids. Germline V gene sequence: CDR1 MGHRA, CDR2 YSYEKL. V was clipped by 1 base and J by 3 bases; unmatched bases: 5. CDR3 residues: CASSQAGGYDTEAFF. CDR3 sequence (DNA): TGCGCCAGCAGCCAAGCAGGGGGGTACGACACTGAAGCTTTCTTT.

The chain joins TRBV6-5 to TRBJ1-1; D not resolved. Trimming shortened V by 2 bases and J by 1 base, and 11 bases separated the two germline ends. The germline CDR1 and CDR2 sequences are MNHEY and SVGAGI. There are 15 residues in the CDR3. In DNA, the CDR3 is TGTGCCAGCAGTTACGGGGTCGGAGGGAACACTGAAGCTTTCTTT. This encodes CASSYGVGGNTEAFF.

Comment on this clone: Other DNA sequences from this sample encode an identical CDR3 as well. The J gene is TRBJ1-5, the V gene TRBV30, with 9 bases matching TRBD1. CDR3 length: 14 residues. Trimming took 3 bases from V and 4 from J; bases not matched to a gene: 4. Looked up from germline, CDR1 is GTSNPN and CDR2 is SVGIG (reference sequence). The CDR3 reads CAWSPGQGNQPQHF. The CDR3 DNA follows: TGTGCCTGGAGCCCGGGACAGGGAAATCAGCCCCAGCATTTT.